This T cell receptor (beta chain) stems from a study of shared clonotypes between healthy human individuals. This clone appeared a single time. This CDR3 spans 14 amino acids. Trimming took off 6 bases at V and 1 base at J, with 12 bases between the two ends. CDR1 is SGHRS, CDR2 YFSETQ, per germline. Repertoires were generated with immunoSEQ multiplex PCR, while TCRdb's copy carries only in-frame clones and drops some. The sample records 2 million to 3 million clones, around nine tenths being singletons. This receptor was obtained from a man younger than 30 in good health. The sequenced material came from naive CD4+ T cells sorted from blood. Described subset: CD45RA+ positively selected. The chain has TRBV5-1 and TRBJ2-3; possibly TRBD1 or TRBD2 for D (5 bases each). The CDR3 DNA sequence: TGCGCCAGCACCCCACTAGGGGGCACAGATACGCAGTATTTT. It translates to CASTPLGGTDTQYF.